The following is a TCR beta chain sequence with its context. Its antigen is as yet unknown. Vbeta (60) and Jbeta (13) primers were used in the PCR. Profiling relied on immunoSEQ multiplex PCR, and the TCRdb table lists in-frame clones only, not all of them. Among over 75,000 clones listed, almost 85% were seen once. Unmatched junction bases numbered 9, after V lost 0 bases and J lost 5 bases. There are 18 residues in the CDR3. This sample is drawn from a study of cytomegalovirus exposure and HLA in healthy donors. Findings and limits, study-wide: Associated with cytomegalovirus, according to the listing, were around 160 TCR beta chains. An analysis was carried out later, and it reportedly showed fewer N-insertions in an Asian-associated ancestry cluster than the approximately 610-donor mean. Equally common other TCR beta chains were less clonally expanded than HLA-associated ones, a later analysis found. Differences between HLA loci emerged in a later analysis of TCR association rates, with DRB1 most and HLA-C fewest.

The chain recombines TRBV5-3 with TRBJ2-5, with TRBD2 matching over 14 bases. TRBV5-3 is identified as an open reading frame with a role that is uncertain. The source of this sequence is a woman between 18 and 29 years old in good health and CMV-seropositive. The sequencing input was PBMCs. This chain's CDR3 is CARSLGLAGGPRFETQYF. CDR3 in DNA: TGTGCCAGAAGCTTGGGACTAGCGGGGGGGCCGAGGTTCGAGACCCAGTACTTC.